Following are 22 T cell receptor beta chains from one sample sequenced in a study of blood T cell repertoires in COVID-19 (TCRdb year 2020). Libraries were made using the immunoSEQ multiplex PCR assay. The immuneACCESS repertoire file appears here via TCRdb, limited to in-frame rearrangements. These files lack a portion of the clones; in checked studies, under half of the deficit traces to unresolved V genes, and the cause of the others is not known. A total of about 130,000 clones appear in this sample, more than 75% of them only once. Of the sample, over 9.5% falls within the top ten clones. Sequencing input: peripheral blood. The receptors were sampled from a woman aged 65 to 85 with COVID-19, enrolled during active disease.

This clone was seen just once. This chain joins TRBV5-1 and TRBJ1-5; 7 bases are shared with TRBD1. CDR1 and CDR2 (germline): SGHRS, YFSETQ. The V gene end was trimmed by 3 bases and the J gene end by 7 bases; junction bases not matched to a gene: 16. This CDR3 has 17 residues. The CDR3 nucleotides are TGCGCCAGCAGCTCCCGGACAACGACAGGGAACGGACAGCCCCAGCATTTT. Translated: CASSSRTTTGNGQPQHF. Filled out from reference TRBV5-1 and TRBJ1-5, the complete variable domain reads KAGVTQTPRYLIKTRGQQVTLSCSPISGHRSVSWYQQTPGQGLQFLFEYFSETQRNKGNFPGRFSGRQFSNSRSEMNVSTLELGDSALYLCASSSRTTTGNGQPQHFGDGTRLSIL.

The chain is built from TRBV28 and TRBJ1-5; D is unclear. From germline, CDR1 is MDHEN and CDR2 SYDVKM. With 3 bases removed from V and 7 bases from J, the gap between germline ends came to 16 bases. This CDR3 is 15 amino acids long. For the CDR3, the DNA is TGTGCCAGCAGTTTTGCGGGGAGGAAACGCCAGCCCCAGCATTTT. Translation: CASSFAGRKRQPQHF.

V gene TRBV30 combines with J gene TRBJ1-4; TRBD1 matches at 9 bases. This CDR3 comprises 13 residues. Germline assignment: CDR1 GTSNPN and CDR2 SVGIG (reference sequence). J gave up 7 bases and V 5 bases, and 5 bases lay outside the gene matches. The CDR3 region is CAWAGQGREKLFF. Written as DNA, the CDR3 is TGTGCCTGGGCGGGACAGGGCCGTGAAAAACTGTTTTTT.

This chain joins TRBV30 and TRBJ1-3; the D is unclear. Looked up from germline, CDR1 is GTSNPN and CDR2 is SVGIG (reference sequence). CDR3 length equals 15 residues. V shed 0 bases and J shed 1 base, with 10 bases lying between them. The CDR3 reads CAWSVPRLSGNTIYF. CDR3 nucleotide sequence: TGTGCCTGGAGTGTACCTAGGTTATCTGGAAACACCATATATTTT.

The chain couples TRBV21-1 to TRBJ1-4; the D call in the table, TRBD1, was not verified against the DNA. TRBV21-1 is given as a pseudogene. CDR3 length equals 16 residues. In nucleotides, the CDR3 is TGTGCCAGCAGCCTGGACAGGGCCTCAATTAATGAAAAACTGTTTTTT. Translated, it gives CASSLDRASINEKLFF.

The chain joins TRBV5-1 to TRBJ2-1, with a weak D call TRBD2 (6 bases). The V end lost 0 bases, the J end lost 3 bases, and 13 bases lay between the germline ends. Germline V gene data show CDR1 as SGHRS and CDR2 as YFSETQ. The CDR3 is 16 amino acids. CDR3 amino acids: CASSLATGRGYNEQFF. The CDR3, as DNA: TGCGCCAGCAGCTTGGCAACGGGGCGGGGCTACAATGAGCAGTTCTTC.

V and J are TRBV3-1 (or the pseudogene TRBV3-2) and TRBJ1-3, with D tentatively TRBD1 (6 bases). CDR1 is LGHDT and CDR2 is YNNKEL in the germline V gene (reference sequence). Between the trimmed V and J ends, which lost 4 bases and 0 bases, there was a span of 13 bases. This CDR3 is 16 amino acids long. This CDR3 is CASSPRDTISGNTIYF. CDR3 bases: TGTGCCAGCAGCCCCCGGGACACCATCTCTGGAAACACCATATATTTT.

The genes are TRBV10-1 and TRBJ1-1, with 7 positions matching TRBD1. The length of the CDR3 is 15 residues. The ends lost 6 bases at V and 7 bases at J; junction bases unmatched: 14. Per the germline V gene, CDR1 is WNHNN and CDR2 is SYGVQD (reference sequence). The CDR3 reads CASSDTGQPISEAFF. CDR3 in DNA: TGCGCCAGCAGCGATACGGGACAGCCGATCAGTGAAGCTTTCTTT.

This sequence joins TRBV18 and TRBJ2-7; 9 nucleotides match TRBD1. This CDR3 is built from 15 residues. Trimming took 4 bases from V and 0 from J; bases not matched to a gene: 4. Germline lookup yields CDR1 KGHSH and CDR2 LQKENI. DNA of the CDR3: TGTGCCAGCTCACTAGGGACAGGGAGCTCCTACGAGCAGTACTTC. Protein sequence: CASSLGTGSSYEQYF.

This clone was seen only a few times. The V gene is TRBV5-6, the J gene TRBJ2-7, with 8 bases fitting TRBD1. In germline, CDR1 is SGHDT, CDR2 YYEEEE. V lost 0 bases, J lost 6 bases, and 5 bases stayed unmatched. This CDR3 spans 14 amino acids. Written as DNA, the CDR3 is TGTGCCAGCAGCTTGGGACAGGGGAAGGGCGAGCAGTACTTC. Amino acid sequence: CASSLGQGKGEQYF.

The J gene is TRBJ2-1, the V gene TRBV11-3; 13 bases agree with TRBD2. Germline V CDR1 and CDR2: SGHNT, YENEEA. V shed 6 bases, J shed 9 bases, and the junction held 5 bases outside the gene matches. CDR3 length equals 14 residues. The CDR3 spells CASSTSGGAVEQFF. CDR3 nucleotides: TGTGCCAGCAGTACTAGCGGGGGGGCTGTTGAGCAGTTCTTC.

V gene TRBV19 combines with J gene TRBJ2-1, with a tentative D call TRBD1 (6 bases). Germline CDR1 reads LNHDA; CDR2 reads SQIVND (reference sequence). V was pared by 10 bases and J by 12 bases, with 25 bases between. The CDR3 length is 14 residues. The CDR3 DNA sequence: TGTGCCACCACGGGGCAGGGGCCCACAGGTGGGCAGTTCTTC. As protein: CATTGQGPTGGQFF.

The CDR3 region is CASSPGDRGLGDTQYF. In DNA form, the CDR3 reads TGCGCCAGCAGCCCAGGGGATAGGGGGCTAGGAGATACGCAGTATTTT. The chain combines TRBV5-1 with TRBJ2-3; TRBD1 matches 7 bases. The CDR3 is 16 amino acids. CDR1 is SGHRS and CDR2 is YFSETQ in the germline V gene. Trimming cost V 4 bases and J 5 bases; bases outside gene matches: 13. Drawing the rest from reference TRBV5-1 and TRBJ2-3, the complete variable domain is KAGVTQTPRYLIKTRGQQVTLSCSPISGHRSVSWYQQTPGQGLQFLFEYFSETQRNKGNFPGRFSGRQFSNSRSEMNVSTLELGDSALYLCASSPGDRGLGDTQYFGPGTRLTVL.

The chain links TRBV6-6 to TRBJ1-5; no firm D call. The CDR3 totals 13 residues. Germline V gene sequence: CDR1 MNHNY, CDR2 SVGAGI (reference sequence). Trimming left V 7 bases short and J 3 bases short, with 10 bases between. CDR3 loop: CASNGRDNQPQHF. The CDR3 DNA sequence: TGTGCCAGCAACGGACGGGACAATCAGCCCCAGCATTTT.

The chain employs TRBV5-4 and TRBJ1-6; D gene ambiguous. The CDR3 runs to 14 residues. Trimming stripped 0 bases from V and 7 bases from J, with 8 bases between. Per germline, CDR1 SGHNT and CDR2 YYREEE (reference sequence). As DNA, the CDR3 is TGTGCCAGCAGCTTGGGAGTCAGGAATTCACCCCTCCACTTT. This codes for CASSLGVRNSPLHF.

The J gene is TRBJ1-1, the V gene TRBV5-5, with TRBD1 as a possible D gene (5 bases). Germline CDR1 SGHKS, CDR2 YYEKEE (reference sequence). The CDR3 runs 13 residues. Deletions cut 4 bases from V and 3 bases from J, with 10 bases between. The CDR3 DNA reads TGTGCCAGCAGCCCGAGACAGTACACTGAAGCTTTCTTT. Protein sequence: CASSPRQYTEAFF.

V and J are TRBV24-1 and TRBJ2-5, with a tentative D call TRBD2 (6 bases). There are 14 residues in the CDR3. V gave up 6 bases and J gave up 5 bases, with 15 bases separating them. The V gene's germline CDR1 is KGHDR and CDR2 SFDVKD. CDR3 protein: CATSSYAGWETQYF. The CDR3 region has the DNA TGTGCCACCAGTAGCTATGCGGGGTGGGAGACCCAGTACTTC.

This chain uses TRBV5-8 with TRBJ2-5, with TRBD1 matching over 7 bases. CDR3 length: 15 amino acids. Trimming at V came to 6 bases and at J to 1 base, leaving 9 bases not matched to a gene. The germline V gene encodes CDR1 SGHTS and CDR2 YDEGEE. CDR3 amino acids: CASTRRGTIQETQYF. CDR3 nucleotide sequence: TGTGCCAGCACCCGCAGGGGGACGATCCAAGAGACCCAGTACTTC.

The rearrangement links TRBV7-9 to TRBJ1-6; D is ambiguous. CDR1 SEHNR and CDR2 FQNEAQ come from the germline V gene (reference sequence). V dropped 1 base and J dropped 6 bases, with 7 bases sitting between them. The CDR3 contains 14 residues. CDR3 loop: CASSLVTANSPLHF. CDR3 nucleotides: TGTGCCAGCAGCTTAGTAACAGCTAATTCACCCCTCCACTTT.

The rearrangement links TRBV5-4 to TRBJ1-6, with a weak D call TRBD1 (6 bases). This CDR3 region has 15 residues. Trimming left V 3 bases short and J 9 bases short, with 16 bases between. Germline lookup yields CDR1 SGHNT and CDR2 YYREEE (reference sequence). The CDR3 sequence is CASSSGDYPGSPLHF. The CDR3 bases are TGTGCCAGCAGCTCAGGGGACTACCCTGGTTCACCCCTCCACTTT.

The rearrangement uses TRBV9 and TRBJ2-1; D is undetermined. The CDR3 extends over 12 amino acids. Per germline, CDR1 SGDLS and CDR2 YYNGEE. The V gene lost 3 bases and the J gene lost 5 bases, with 6 bases spanning the gap. Written as DNA, the CDR3 is TGTGCCAGCAGCGCGACTCACAATGAGCAGTTCTTC. It codes for CASSATHNEQFF.

V is TRBV5-1 and J is TRBJ2-1, with 8 bases identical to TRBD2. Germline V lookup: CDR1 SGHRS, CDR2 YFSETQ. The CDR3 has 15 amino acids. The ends lost 4 bases at V and 9 bases at J; junction bases unmatched: 12. This CDR3 reads CASSRSVGGEVEQFF. Here the CDR3 DNA reads TGCGCCAGCAGCCGCTCTGTCGGGGGGGAGGTTGAGCAGTTCTTC.